This TCR beta chain derives from a study of blood T cell repertoires in COVID-19. Method: immunoSEQ multiplex PCR; TCRdb's copy keeps in-frame clones and lacks some. The data contain 270,000 or so clones, 70% to 90% of them seen just once; the ten biggest clones take up 10% to 15%. Germline V gene lookup returns CDR1 ENHRY and CDR2 SYGVKD. With 6 bases removed from V and 4 bases from J, the gap between germline ends came to 13 bases. The CDR3 totals 14 residues. The clonotype originates from a woman in her twenties or thirties with COVID-19, enrolled during active disease. The chain uses TRBV10-3 and TRBJ2-1; the D gene is possibly TRBD2 (5 bases). Specimen: peripheral blood. This CDR3 is CAIRTNGVYNEQFF. CDR3 sequence (DNA): TGTGCCATCAGGACAAACGGGGTATACAATGAGCAGTTCTTC.